This entry lists 26 T cell receptor beta chains sequenced from one sample in a study of OX40 agonist ivuxolimab in advanced cancers. Profiled with immunoSEQ multiplex PCR; TCRdb holds only in-frame clones, not every one. The data show fewer than 14,000 clones, 74% seen once. The specimen comprised CD4+ or CD8+ T cells sorted from blood, sampled in a trial of the OX40 agonist ivuxolimab. The origin of the receptors is an adult with an advanced solid tumor such as melanoma, head and neck, liver or kidney cancer.

The chain recombines TRBV29-1 with TRBJ1-1; D unresolved. Germline V lookup: CDR1 SQVTM, CDR2 ANQGSEA. The ends were cut back, 2 bases at V and 4 bases at J, with 5 bases in the middle. There are 11 residues in the CDR3. The CDR3 spells CSVESGTEAFF. In DNA form, the CDR3 reads TGCAGCGTTGAAAGCGGCACTGAAGCTTTCTTT.

V usage is TRBV19 and J usage is TRBJ2-3, with D perhaps matching TRBD2 (6 bases). The CDR3 sequence is 12 residues long. V lost 6 bases and J 6 bases, leaving 10 bases between the germline ends. From germline, CDR1 is LNHDA and CDR2 SQIVND (reference sequence). CDR3 coding DNA: TGTGCCAGTAGCATTGGGGGGGATACGCAGTATTTT. Amino acids: CASSIGGDTQYF.

V and J are TRBV4-3 and TRBJ1-5, with a weak D call TRBD1 (6 bases). Germline loops: CDR1 LGHNA, CDR2 YSLEER. Between the trimmed V and J ends, which lost 1 base and 1 base, there was a span of 8 bases. This CDR3 comprises 15 residues. CDR3 sequence reads: CASSQVTGSNQPQHF. CDR3 in DNA: TGCGCCAGCAGCCAAGTGACAGGAAGCAATCAGCCCCAGCATTTT.

The chain links TRBV30 to TRBJ2-7; TRBD1 matches 11 bases. CDR1 is GTSNPN, CDR2 SVGIG, per germline (reference sequence). CDR3 length equals 12 residues. After removal of 5 bases from V and 9 bases from J, the junction contained 6 bases not matched to a gene. The CDR3 reads CAWVDRGRGQYF. The CDR3 coding sequence is TGTGCCTGGGTGGACAGGGGGCGCGGGCAGTACTTC. Filled out from reference TRBV30 and TRBJ2-7, the complete variable domain reads SQTIHQWPATLVQPVGSPLSLECTVEGTSNPNLYWYRQAAGRGLQLLFYSVGIGQISSEVPQNLSASRPQDRQFILSSKKLLLSDSGFYLCAWVDRGRGQYFGPGTRLTVT.

This clone appeared once. This CDR3 is CASSSGGLGGTVADTQYF. The CDR3 nucleotides are TGTGCCAGCAGCTCGGGAGGGCTTGGGGGGACCGTCGCAGATACGCAGTATTTT. This chain connects TRBV9 to TRBJ2-3; 8 bases line up with TRBD2. The CDR3 totals 18 residues. V shed 4 bases, J shed 4 bases, and the junction held 17 bases outside the gene matches. Germline assignment: CDR1 SGDLS and CDR2 YYNGEE.

This clone rates as medium-sized. This chain joins TRBV30 and TRBJ1-1, with TRBD1 identical over 7 bases. There are 13 residues in the CDR3. J gave up 3 bases and V 0 bases, and 1 base lay outside the gene matches. Germline CDR1 reads GTSNPN; CDR2 reads SVGIG (reference sequence). The CDR3 is CAWSVTGDTEAFF. CDR3 in DNA: TGTGCCTGGAGTGTTACAGGGGACACTGAAGCTTTCTTT.

This clone was seen more than once but under ten times. This chain joins TRBV5-1 and TRBJ2-7; 8 bases fit TRBD2. This CDR3 has 14 amino acids. The V gene's germline CDR1 is SGHRS and CDR2 YFSETQ. With 4 bases clipped from V and 2 bases from J, the junction kept 5 bases outside the gene matches. CDR3 sequence (DNA): TGCGCCAGCAGCGTAGCGGGACAAACCTACGAGCAGTACTTC. Its translation: CASSVAGQTYEQYF.

This chain connects TRBV13 to TRBJ2-5; TRBD1 matches 10 bases. V lost 2 bases and J lost 3; bases outside the gene matches: 6. CDR3 length equals 16 residues. CDR1 is PRHDT, CDR2 FYEKMQ, per germline (reference sequence). CDR3 residues: CASSLRQGAGKETQYF. In DNA, the CDR3 is TGTGCCAGCAGCTTAAGACAGGGGGCAGGGAAAGAGACCCAGTACTTC.

This rearrangement joins TRBV19 to TRBJ1-2, with 10 bases matching TRBD1. The V segment lost 3 bases and the J segment 2 bases; nucleotides outside the gene matches: 3. The CDR3 covers 15 residues. In germline, CDR1 is LNHDA, CDR2 SQIVND (reference sequence). The CDR3: CASSIGQGVNYGYTF. For the CDR3, the DNA is TGTGCCAGTAGTATTGGACAGGGGGTGAACTATGGCTACACCTTC.

This clone was picked up a small number of times. This chain links TRBV27 with TRBJ2-5, with D maybe TRBD1 (6 bases). V dropped 5 bases and J dropped 5 bases, with 15 bases sitting between them. Looked up from germline, CDR1 is MNHEY and CDR2 is SMNVEV (reference sequence). The CDR3 covers 14 residues. Here the CDR3 reads CASSPWTAFETQYF. CDR3 sequence (DNA): TGTGCCAGCAGTCCCTGGACAGCCTTCGAGACCCAGTACTTC.

The chain employs TRBV9 and TRBJ1-5; 9 nucleotides match TRBD1. V gave up 4 bases and J gave up 4 bases; unmatched junction bases: 6. Germline V gives CDR1 SGDLS, CDR2 YYNGEE. The CDR3 length is 15 residues. The CDR3 spells CASSLTGGRNQPQHF. The CDR3 bases are TGTGCCAGCAGCTTAACAGGGGGCCGAAATCAGCCCCAGCATTTT.

The CDR3 DNA reads TGCAGTGCTAGGACCCGGGGCATTCAGTACTTC. This sequence encodes CSARTRGIQYF. V and J are TRBV20-1 and TRBJ2-4; perhaps TRBD2 as D (5 bases). This CDR3 has 11 amino acids. Germline CDR1 is DFQATT and CDR2 is SNEGSKA (reference sequence). Trimming left V 3 bases short and J 9 bases short, with 9 bases between.

This sequence joins TRBV4-2 and TRBJ2-7; 8 positions match TRBD1. The germline CDR1 and CDR2 sequences are LGHNA and YNFKEQ. The V gene end was trimmed by 5 bases and the J gene end by 5 bases; junction bases not matched to a gene: 8. This CDR3 has 14 amino acids. The CDR3 sequence: CASSNWTGIDEQYF. DNA of the CDR3: TGTGCCAGCAGCAACTGGACAGGGATAGACGAGCAGTACTTC.

This rearrangement joins TRBV6-1 to TRBJ1-2; 8 bases match TRBD1. The ends lost 7 bases at V and 4 bases at J; junction bases unmatched: 8. Germline V gene lookup returns CDR1 MNHNS and CDR2 SASEGT. The length of the CDR3 is 14 residues. CDR3 sequence: CASTHQGAGYGYTF. The CDR3 nucleotides are TGTGCCAGCACCCACCAGGGGGCCGGCTATGGCTACACCTTC.

This clone was counted once. This chain joins TRBV27 and TRBJ2-2; TRBD1 matches 11 bases. The germline CDR1 and CDR2 sequences are MNHEY and SMNVEV (reference sequence). This CDR3 comprises 16 residues. Unmatched junction bases numbered 5, after V lost 8 bases and J lost 0 bases. The CDR3 is CASEDRGRSNTGELFF. CDR3 nucleotides: TGTGCCAGCGAGGACAGGGGGCGATCGAACACCGGGGAGCTGTTTTTT.

This clone was picked up one time. V and J are TRBV9 and TRBJ2-1; maybe TRBD1 (5 bases). This CDR3 has 12 amino acids. V lost 4 bases to trimming and J lost 4 bases, with 6 bases between them. CDR1 is SGDLS, CDR2 YYNGEE, per germline. The CDR3 sequence: CASSPGYNEQFF. The CDR3 nucleotides are TGTGCCAGCAGCCCAGGGTACAATGAGCAGTTCTTC.

The chain combines TRBV11-3 with TRBJ2-1; 11 bases are a match to TRBD2. V lost 0 bases and J lost 2; bases outside the gene matches: 12. CDR1 is SGHNT, CDR2 YENEEA, per germline. The CDR3 extends over 20 amino acids. In DNA, the CDR3 is TGTGCCAGCAGCTTAGAATCGGGACTAGCGGCCTTAGAAGCCTACAATGAGCAGTTCTTC. This encodes CASSLESGLAALEAYNEQFF.

The V gene is TRBV20-1, the J gene TRBJ2-7, with D possibly matching TRBD1 (5 bases). From germline, CDR1 is DFQATT and CDR2 SNEGSKA (reference sequence). CDR3 length: 11 residues. Trimming removed 0 bases from V and 7 bases from J, with 7 bases in between. The CDR3 protein is CSARDNREQYF. CDR3 in DNA: TGCAGTGCTAGAGATAACAGGGAGCAGTACTTC.

The CDR3 DNA sequence: TGTGCCAGCAGTGTTGGCGGCGGCACAGATACGCAGTATTTT. It codes for CASSVGGGTDTQYF. The J gene is TRBJ2-3, the V gene TRBV6-4; D is uncertain. V dropped 4 bases and J dropped 1 base, with 9 bases sitting between them. This CDR3 contains 14 residues. CDR1 MRHNA and CDR2 SNTAGT come from the germline V gene.

The V and J genes are TRBV19 and TRBJ1-1, with D perhaps TRBD1 (6 bases). Germline V gene data show CDR1 as LNHDA and CDR2 as SQIVND (reference sequence). With 5 bases removed from V and 1 base from J, the gap between germline ends came to 8 bases. The CDR3 is made up of 13 amino acids. CDR3 coding DNA: TGTGCCAGTAGTGGACAGCCGAACACTGAAGCTTTCTTT. It is translated as CASSGQPNTEAFF.

This clone was observed a single time. The rearrangement uses TRBV4-1 and TRBJ2-1; 7 bases match TRBD2. The V gene's germline CDR1 is MGHRA and CDR2 YSYEKL. This CDR3 region has 15 residues. The junction had 0 bases not matched to a gene; V was cut back by 1 base and J by 0 bases. The CDR3 region is CASSQAGGSYNEQFF. Here the CDR3 DNA reads TGCGCCAGCAGCCAAGCGGGGGGCTCCTACAATGAGCAGTTCTTC.

The J gene is TRBJ2-7, the V gene TRBV4-1; 7 positions match TRBD2. The CDR3 has 15 residues. Germline loops: CDR1 MGHRA, CDR2 YSYEKL. Losses at the gene ends were 0 bases for V and 3 bases for J; bases not matched to a gene: 5. Here the CDR3 DNA reads TGCGCCAGCAGCCAAGAAGGCAGCGGGATCTACGAGCAGTACTTC. Its translation: CASSQEGSGIYEQYF.

This clone has a handful of counts. The DNA of the CDR3 is TGTGCCAGCAGCTTAGACCGGGACAGGGACGAAAAACTGTTTTTT. Translating it yields CASSLDRDRDEKLFF. The chain has TRBV7-2 and TRBJ1-4; TRBD1 matches 9 bases. From germline, CDR1 is SGHTA and CDR2 FQGNSA. This CDR3 has 15 residues. V was clipped by 1 base and J by 8 bases; unmatched bases: 5.

The sample holds one count of this clone. The rearrangement links TRBV27 to TRBJ1-2; no clear D gene. This CDR3 contains 14 residues. Germline values: CDR1 MNHEY, CDR2 SMNVEV (reference sequence). The germline V and J ends were trimmed by 6 bases and 3 bases, with 14 bases remaining between them. CDR3 coding DNA: TGTGCCAGCAGCCCGACTGGCAGCGACTATGGCTACACCTTC. Amino acid sequence: CASSPTGSDYGYTF.

The CDR3 is CASSSQVTLAKNIQYF. DNA of the CDR3: TGTGCCAGCAGCTCACAGGTAACTCTAGCCAAAAACATTCAGTACTTC. This chain links TRBV7-9 with TRBJ2-4, with D possibly TRBD1 on 5 matching bases. The CDR3 runs to 16 residues. The germline V gene has CDR1 SEHNR and CDR2 FQNEAQ (reference sequence). V was cut by 4 bases and J by 0 bases, with 13 bases left in between.

The chain has TRBV27 and TRBJ2-1; D is uncertain. V gave up 2 bases and J gave up 8 bases, with 13 bases separating them. This CDR3 region has 14 residues. Germline V gene lookup returns CDR1 MNHEY and CDR2 SMNVEV (reference sequence). DNA for the CDR3: TGTGCCAGCAGTTTAGAGGTCCGAGGCTATGAGCAGTTCTTC. It is translated as CASSLEVRGYEQFF.